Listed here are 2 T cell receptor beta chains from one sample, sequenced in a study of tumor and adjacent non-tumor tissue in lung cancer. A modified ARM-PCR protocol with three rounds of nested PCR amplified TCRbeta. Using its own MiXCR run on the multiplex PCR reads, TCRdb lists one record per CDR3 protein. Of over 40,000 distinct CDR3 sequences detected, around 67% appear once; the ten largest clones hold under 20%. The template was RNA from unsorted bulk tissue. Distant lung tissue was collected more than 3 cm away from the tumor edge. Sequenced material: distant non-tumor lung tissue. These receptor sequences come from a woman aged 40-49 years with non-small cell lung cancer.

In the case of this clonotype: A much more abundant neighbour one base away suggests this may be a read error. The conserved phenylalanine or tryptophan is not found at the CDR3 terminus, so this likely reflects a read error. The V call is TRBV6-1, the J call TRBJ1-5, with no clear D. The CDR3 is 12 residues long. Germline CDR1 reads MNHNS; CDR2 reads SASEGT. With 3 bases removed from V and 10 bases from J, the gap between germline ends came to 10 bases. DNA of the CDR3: TGTGCCAGCAGTGATAGTCCCCCCCCCCAGCATGTT. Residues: CASSDSPPPQHV.

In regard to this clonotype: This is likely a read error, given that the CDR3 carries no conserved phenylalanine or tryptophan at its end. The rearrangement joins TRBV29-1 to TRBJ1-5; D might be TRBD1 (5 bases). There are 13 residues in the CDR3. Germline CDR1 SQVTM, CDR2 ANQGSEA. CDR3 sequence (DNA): TGCGGCGTTGCGGGGCGCAGCAATCAGCCCCAGCATCTT. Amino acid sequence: CGVAGRSNQPQHL.